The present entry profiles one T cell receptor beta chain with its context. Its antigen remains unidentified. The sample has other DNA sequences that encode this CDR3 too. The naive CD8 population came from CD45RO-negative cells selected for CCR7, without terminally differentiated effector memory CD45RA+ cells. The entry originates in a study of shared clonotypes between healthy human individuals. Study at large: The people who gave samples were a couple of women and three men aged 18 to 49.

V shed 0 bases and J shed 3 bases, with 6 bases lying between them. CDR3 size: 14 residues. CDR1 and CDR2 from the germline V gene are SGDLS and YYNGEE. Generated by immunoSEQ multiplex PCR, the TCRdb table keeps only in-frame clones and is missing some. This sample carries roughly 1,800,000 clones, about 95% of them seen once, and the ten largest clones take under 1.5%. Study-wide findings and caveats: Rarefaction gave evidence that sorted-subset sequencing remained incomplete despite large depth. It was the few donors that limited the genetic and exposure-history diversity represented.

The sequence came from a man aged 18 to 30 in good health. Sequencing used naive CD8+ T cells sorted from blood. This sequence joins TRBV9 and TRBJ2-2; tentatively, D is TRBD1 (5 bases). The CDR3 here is CASSVGGYTGELFF. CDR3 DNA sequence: TGTGCCAGCAGCGTAGGGGGCTACACCGGGGAGCTGTTTTTT.